The rows below give T cell receptor beta chains drawn from one sample of a study of shared clonotypes between healthy human individuals. The method was immunoSEQ multiplex PCR; TCRdb's version includes in-frame clones alone and lacks a portion of them. The table records some 2.4 million clones, more than 85% of them present only once. Material for sequencing was naive CD4+ T cells from PBMCs. All receptors come from a man aged 18 to 29 in good health. Some clones in this sample may be carry-over from other donors' samples. The CDR3 runs from the conserved cysteine through the conserved F or W. D genes are given only for firm matches. Size is stated for part of the rows, as once, few or many counts, or as a class when the clone is expanded.

J gene | V gene | D gene | clone size | CDR3 protein | CDR3 DNA
TRBJ2-7 | TRBV7-2 | TRBD1 | . | CATATSGTVPEQYF | TGTGCCACCGCAACCTCCGGGACAGTACCCGAGCAGTACTTC
TRBJ1-4 | TRBV6-1 | . | . | CASSEGLGRAGEKLFF | TGTGCCAGCAGTGAAGGTCTAGGAAGGGCGGGCGAAAAACTGTTTTTT
TRBJ2-1 | TRBV25-1 | TRBD1 | . | CASTGDRGRDEQFF | TGTGCCAGCACCGGAGACAGGGGGCGAGATGAGCAGTTCTTC
TRBJ1-1 | TRBV28 | . | . | CASTSRGVAFF | TGTGCCAGCACCTCTCGGGGGGTGGCTTTCTTT
TRBJ1-5 | TRBV11-3 | . | . | CASTPLGVLSNQPQHF | TGTGCCAGCACCCCATTGGGGGTTTTGAGCAATCAGCCCCAGCATTTT
TRBJ1-1 | TRBV7-9 | . | . | CASSRGGGTEAFF | TGTGCCAGCAGCCGAGGGGGTGGGACTGAAGCTTTCTTT
TRBJ2-4 | TRBV7-3 | . | . | CASSVYRDQYF | TGTGCCAGCAGCGTCTACAGGGATCAGTACTTC
TRBJ1-5 | TRBV28 | . | . | CASSFIRGNQPQHF | TGTGCCAGCAGTTTTATAAGGGGCAATCAGCCCCAGCATTTT
TRBJ2-7 | TRBV6-5 | . | . | CASSFRHDSYEQYF | TGTGCCAGCAGTTTCAGGCACGACTCCTACGAGCAGTACTTC
TRBJ2-3 | TRBV9 | TRBD2 | . | CASSVGLAGQDTQYF | TGTGCCAGCAGCGTAGGGCTAGCGGGCCAAGATACGCAGTATTTT
TRBJ1-4 | TRBV5-4 | TRBD1 | . | CASSFPGQNNEKLFF | TGTGCCAGCAGCTTTCCGGGACAGAATAATGAAAAACTGTTTTTT
TRBJ1-1 | TRBV4-1 | . | . | CASSQWEGKSTEAFF | TGCGCCAGCAGCCAATGGGAAGGGAAGAGCACTGAAGCTTTCTTT
TRBJ1-2 | TRBV6-6 | . | . | CASSSPAGYGYTF | TGTGCCAGCAGTTCCCCCGCGGGTTATGGCTACACCTTC
TRBJ2-3 | TRBV27 | TRBD2 | . | CASRRRREGSPTPADTQYF | TGTGCCAGCAGGAGGCGGCGGGAGGGCTCGCCGACCCCGGCAGATACGCAGTATTTT
TRBJ2-2 | TRBV19 | TRBD2 | . | CASAAGRESTGELFF | TGTGCCAGTGCCGCCGGGAGGGAAAGCACCGGGGAGCTGTTTTTT
TRBJ2-7 | TRBV6-1 | . | . | CASNEDYKQYF | TGTGCCAGCAACGAAGACTACAAGCAGTACTTC
TRBJ2-1 | TRBV5-8 | . | . | CASSLGSSYNEQFF | TGTGCCAGCAGCTTGGGGTCTTCCTACAATGAGCAGTTCTTC
TRBJ2-1 | TRBV6-1 | . | once | CASATGSYNEQFF | TGTGCCAGCGCGACGGGCTCCTACAATGAGCAGTTCTTC
TRBJ2-4 | TRBV5-6 | . | . | CASSLGLAKNIQYF | TGTGCCAGCAGCTTGGGACTAGCCAAAAACATTCAGTACTTC
TRBJ2-2 | TRBV7-2 | . | once | CASSLTGPASGELFF | TGTGCCAGCAGCTTAACGGGACCCGCAAGCGGGGAGCTGTTTTTT
TRBJ2-7 | TRBV28 | TRBD2 | . | CASSSLAGGRYEQYF | TGTGCCAGCAGTTCCTTAGCGGGAGGGCGCTACGAGCAGTACTTC
TRBJ1-3 | TRBV6-1 | . | . | CASTLGGNTIYF | TGTGCCAGCACCTTAGGCGGAAACACCATATATTTT